This T cell receptor beta chain was identified during a study of T-cell reconstitution after alpha-beta-depleted transplantation in children. Preparation of the TCRbeta library was carried out with unique molecular identifiers. TCRdb ran MiXCR on the PCR reads and lists one entry per CDR3 protein. This sample yields roughly 240,000 distinct CDR3 sequences, of which around 7.5% are seen a single time; nearly 6.5% belongs to the top ten. The V end was cut by 6 bases, the J end by 5 bases, with 17 bases between. The CDR3 extends over 15 amino acids. The germline V gene has CDR1 MNHNS and CDR2 SASEGT. This clonotype was observed at least ten times.

This sequence was found in a male patient younger than 18 who had a stem cell transplant for acute lymphoblastic leukemia, so the T cells may come from the graft donor. The genes are TRBV6-1 and TRBJ1-3; D is unclear. Material: PBMCs, mostly from graft donor cells, obtained 180 days after TCRalphabeta/CD19-depleted stem cell transplant. The CDR3 DNA reads as TGTGCCAGCAGCCGGGCCTACGATACTAGAAACACCATATATTTT. Residues: CASSRAYDTRNTIYF.